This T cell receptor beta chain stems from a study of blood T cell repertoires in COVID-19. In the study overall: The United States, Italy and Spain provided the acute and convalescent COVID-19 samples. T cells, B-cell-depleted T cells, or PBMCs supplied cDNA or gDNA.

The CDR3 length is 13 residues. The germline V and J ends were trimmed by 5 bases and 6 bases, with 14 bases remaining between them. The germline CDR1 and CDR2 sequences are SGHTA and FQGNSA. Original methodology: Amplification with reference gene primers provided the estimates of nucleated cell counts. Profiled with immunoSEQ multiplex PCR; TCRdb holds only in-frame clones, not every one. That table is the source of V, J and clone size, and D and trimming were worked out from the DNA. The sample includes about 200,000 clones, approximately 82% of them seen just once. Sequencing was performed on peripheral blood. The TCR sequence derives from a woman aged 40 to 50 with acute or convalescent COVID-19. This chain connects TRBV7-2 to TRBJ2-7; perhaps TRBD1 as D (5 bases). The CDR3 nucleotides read TGTGCCAGCAGCCCTGGTACAGGCCGCGAGCAGTACTTC. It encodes CASSPGTGREQYF.